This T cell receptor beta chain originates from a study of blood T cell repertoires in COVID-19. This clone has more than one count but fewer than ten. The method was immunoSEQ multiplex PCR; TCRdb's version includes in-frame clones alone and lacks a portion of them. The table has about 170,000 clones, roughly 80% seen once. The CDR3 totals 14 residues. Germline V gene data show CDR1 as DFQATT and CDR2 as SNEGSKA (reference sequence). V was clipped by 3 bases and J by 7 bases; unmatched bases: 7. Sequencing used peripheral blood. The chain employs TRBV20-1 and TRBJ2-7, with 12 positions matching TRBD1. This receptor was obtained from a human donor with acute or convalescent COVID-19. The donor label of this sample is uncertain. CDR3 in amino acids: CSASGDRGRGEQYF. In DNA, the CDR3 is TGCAGTGCTAGTGGGGACAGGGGGCGCGGGGAGCAGTACTTC.